This TCR beta chain was captured in a study of cytomegalovirus exposure and HLA in healthy donors. General study results and limits: In a later analysis, a missense DCLRE1C variant was linked to TCR beta V- and J-gene trimming.

The PCR used 60 Vbeta and 13 Jbeta primers. Data came from immunoSEQ multiplex PCR; TCRdb stores just in-frame clones and leaves some out. This repertoire shows about 170,000 clones, over 60% found once; its top ten account for less than 8%. Germline loops: CDR1 SGHTS, CDR2 YDEGEE. The CDR3 is 12 amino acids. J was trimmed by 12 bases and V by 1 base; bases with no gene match: 3. Of note for this clone: What it binds is unknown.

The J gene is TRBJ2-1, the V gene TRBV5-8, with TRBD2 matching 8 bases. The receptor was derived from a man between 35 and 55 years old in good health and CMV-seropositive. The sample taken for sequencing was PBMCs. The CDR3 here is CASSLYTSGQFF. CDR3 bases: TGTGCCAGCAGCTTGTATACTAGCGGGCAGTTCTTC.